The 27 T cell receptor beta chains below were found in one sample sequenced in a study of blood T cell repertoires in COVID-19. TCRdb's table, derived via immunoSEQ multiplex PCR, lists solely in-frame clones and lacks some. The sample consists of about 270,000 clones, approximately 91% of them appearing once. The sequencing input was peripheral blood. These receptors were obtained from a man over 45 with acute or convalescent COVID-19.

This clone is a singleton in its sample. The rearrangement links TRBV5-8 to TRBJ2-7, with 7 positions matching TRBD1. After removal of 4 bases from V and 9 bases from J, the junction contained 13 bases not matched to a gene. CDR1 and CDR2 from the germline V gene are SGHTS and YDEGEE. This CDR3 is 14 amino acids long. In DNA form, the CDR3 reads TGTGCCAGCAGCATAGGGACAGTAGCTTCAGGGCAGTACTTC. Translated, it gives CASSIGTVASGQYF.

The CDR3 spells CASSPAAGGAGNEQFF. The CDR3 bases are TGTGCCAGCAGCCCCGCAGCCGGGGGGGCAGGCAATGAGCAGTTCTTC. This sequence joins TRBV3-1 (or the pseudogene TRBV3-2) and TRBJ2-1; the match to TRBD2 covers 8 bases. V lost 4 bases and J lost 6; bases outside the gene matches: 11. Germline lookup yields CDR1 LGHDT and CDR2 YNNKEL (reference sequence). CDR3 length: 16 amino acids.

This sequence joins TRBV7-2 and TRBJ1-6, with D tentatively TRBD1 (6 bases). The CDR3 runs to 17 residues. V was pared by 4 bases and J by 4 bases, with 17 bases between. Germline CDR1 and CDR2: SGHTA and FQGNSA. The chain's CDR3 is CASSSTRQERYNSPLHF. The CDR3 DNA reads as TGTGCCAGCAGCTCGACTCGACAGGAGAGATATAATTCACCCCTCCACTTT.

This chain links TRBV14 with TRBJ2-3; no firm D call. Germline lookup yields CDR1 SGHDN and CDR2 FVKESK. This CDR3 has 12 residues. V dropped 3 bases and J dropped 5 bases, with 6 bases sitting between them. For the CDR3, the DNA is TGTGCCAGCAGCCAGTACATAGATACGCAGTATTTT. As protein: CASSQYIDTQYF. Supplemented by reference TRBV14 and TRBJ2-3, the full variable domain reads EAGVTQFPSHSVIEKGQTVTLRCDPISGHDNLYWYRRVMGKEIKFLLHFVKESKQDESGMPNNRFLAERTGGTYSTLKVQPAELEDSGVYFCASSQYIDTQYFGPGTRLTVL.

The V call is TRBV7-9, the J call TRBJ1-2, with D possibly matching TRBD1 (6 bases). Germline V gives CDR1 SEHNR, CDR2 FQNEAQ (reference sequence). V dropped 5 bases and J dropped 4 bases, with 11 bases sitting between them. This CDR3 spans 13 amino acids. The CDR3, as DNA: TGTGCCAGCAGCCAACAGGGAAGCTATGGCTACACCTTC. The encoded protein is CASSQQGSYGYTF.

The CDR3 region has the DNA TGTGCCAGCAGTTTATCGGGACAGGGCGTGAATCAGCCCCAGCATTTT. Translating it yields CASSLSGQGVNQPQHF. The chain recombines TRBV27 with TRBJ1-5; 9 bases align to TRBD1. The CDR3 runs to 16 residues. Germline loops: CDR1 MNHEY, CDR2 SMNVEV (reference sequence). V trimming: 0 bases; J trimming: 4 bases; junction bases outside the gene matches: 4.

The V and J genes are TRBV2 and TRBJ1-1; D may be TRBD1 (5 bases). The CDR3 covers 16 residues. Germline assignment: CDR1 SNHLY and CDR2 FYNNEI. Trimming removed 3 bases from V and 0 bases from J, with 14 bases in between. CDR3 in amino acids: CASSETDPRLNTEAFF. In nucleotides, the CDR3 is TGTGCCAGCAGTGAGACAGACCCGCGACTGAACACTGAAGCTTTCTTT.

This clone was recorded only once. The rearrangement joins TRBV7-9 to TRBJ2-7, with 8 bases fitting TRBD2. Germline assignment: CDR1 SEHNR and CDR2 FQNEAQ (reference sequence). The CDR3 covers 14 residues. V gave up 5 bases and J gave up 4 bases; unmatched junction bases: 7. The CDR3 bases are TGTGCCAGCAGCCCCATAGCGGGGATGTACGAGCAGTACTTC. This gives the protein CASSPIAGMYEQYF.

V usage is TRBV5-4 and J usage is TRBJ1-4; 7 bases are a match to TRBD1. This CDR3 is 14 amino acids long. CDR1 and CDR2 (germline): SGHNT, YYREEE (reference sequence). V trimming: 4 bases; J trimming: 5 bases; junction bases outside the gene matches: 5. For the CDR3, the DNA is TGTGCCAGCAGCGTCAGGGGGGAGAATGAAAAACTGTTTTTT. It specifies CASSVRGENEKLFF.

The chain carries TRBV27 and TRBJ2-7, with 9 bases that match TRBD1. The CDR3 has 15 amino acids. Germline V gene data show CDR1 as MNHEY and CDR2 as SMNVEV (reference sequence). Germline trimming cut 3 bases from V and 5 bases from J; bases unmatched to any gene: 8. The CDR3 sequence is CASSLTGTGRNEQYF. For the CDR3, the DNA is TGTGCCAGCAGTTTGACCGGGACAGGGAGAAACGAGCAGTACTTC.

This chain links TRBV7-9 with TRBJ2-7; a possible D gene is TRBD1 (5 bases). The CDR3 totals 15 residues. The germline gives CDR1 SEHNR, CDR2 FQNEAQ (reference sequence). With 5 bases removed from V and 2 bases from J, the gap between germline ends came to 16 bases. The CDR3 loop reads CASSLLRDSTYEQYF. The CDR3, as DNA: TGTGCCAGCAGCCTCCTTCGAGACAGTACCTACGAGCAGTACTTC. The variable domain in full, with the rest retrieved from reference TRBV7-9 and TRBJ2-7, is DTGVSQNPRHKITKRGQNVTFRCDPISEHNRLYWYRQTLGQGPEFLTYFQNEAQLEKSRLLSDRFSAERPKGSFSTLEIQRTEQGDSAMYLCASSLLRDSTYEQYFGPGTRLTVT.

The rearrangement joins TRBV9 to TRBJ2-7; 8 nucleotides line up with TRBD1. The germline CDR1 and CDR2 sequences are SGDLS and YYNGEE. V dropped 3 bases and J dropped 2; count of bases not matched to a gene: 4. This CDR3 comprises 14 residues. The CDR3 sequence: CASSAGQGPYEQYF. The CDR3 DNA reads TGTGCCAGCAGCGCAGGACAGGGACCCTACGAGCAGTACTTC.

The J gene is TRBJ2-7, the V gene TRBV15, with D possibly matching TRBD2 (5 bases). V was pared by 4 bases and J by 6 bases, with 19 bases between. This CDR3 spans 15 amino acids. Germline V gives CDR1 LNHNV, CDR2 YYDKDF (reference sequence). This CDR3 reads CATSTQPGFAVEQYF. The CDR3 nucleotides read TGTGCCACCAGCACTCAACCGGGATTTGCTGTCGAGCAGTACTTC.

This chain connects TRBV7-9 to TRBJ1-4; D unclear. Germline CDR1 is SEHNR and CDR2 is FQNEAQ (reference sequence). Trimming stripped 5 bases from V and 2 bases from J, with 12 bases between. The CDR3 is made up of 15 amino acids. The DNA for the CDR3 is TGTGCCAGCAGCGCTATCCAGGCCACTAATGAAAAACTGTTTTTT. Translation gives CASSAIQATNEKLFF.

This clone was counted once. V and J are TRBV11-2 and TRBJ1-6, with TRBD1 matching over 7 bases. The CDR3 loop spans 15 amino acids. After removal of 4 bases from V and 5 bases from J, the junction contained 5 bases not matched to a gene. Germline V lookup: CDR1 SGHAT, CDR2 FQNNGV. The CDR3 here is CASSWDSLNNSPLHF. The CDR3 nucleotides are TGTGCCAGCAGCTGGGACAGCCTCAATAATTCACCCCTCCACTTT.

CDR3 region: CASSGVAGGRSPLHF. Here the CDR3 DNA reads TGTGCCAGTAGTGGGGTGGCAGGGGGCCGTTCACCCCTCCACTTT. The chain couples TRBV19 to TRBJ1-6; 8 bases are shared with TRBD1. The CDR3 contains 15 residues. Trimming removed 5 bases from V and 9 bases from J; junction bases left unmatched: 9. Germline V gives CDR1 LNHDA, CDR2 SQIVND (reference sequence).

V gene TRBV7-2 combines with J gene TRBJ1-1; D is possibly TRBD1 (6 bases). From germline, CDR1 is SGHTA and CDR2 FQGNSA. The CDR3 totals 12 residues. Deletions cut 3 bases from V and 6 bases from J, with 8 bases between. The CDR3 DNA reads TGTGCCAGCAGCTTTGGGGGCCCTGAAGCTTTCTTT. Protein product: CASSFGGPEAFF.

The V and J genes are TRBV3-1 (or the pseudogene TRBV3-2) and TRBJ2-3; a weak D match, TRBD2 (5 bases). From germline, CDR1 is LGHDT and CDR2 YNNKEL (reference sequence). V dropped 6 bases and J dropped 4 bases, with 14 bases sitting between them. CDR3 length: 14 residues. CDR3 DNA: TGTGCCAGCAGACATCACGTTAGCGCAGATACGCAGTATTTT. Protein product: CASRHHVSADTQYF.

V gene TRBV30 combines with J gene TRBJ1-5; 7 bases line up with TRBD1. Germline lookup yields CDR1 GTSNPN and CDR2 SVGIG (reference sequence). The length of the CDR3 is 14 residues. The V segment lost 1 base and the J segment 4 bases; nucleotides outside the gene matches: 4. The CDR3 loop reads CAWSGGQLNQPQHF. Here the CDR3 DNA reads TGTGCCTGGAGTGGGGGACAGCTTAATCAGCCCCAGCATTTT.

The rearrangement uses TRBV11-2 and TRBJ2-4; TRBD1 might be the D (5 bases). Germline lookup yields CDR1 SGHAT and CDR2 FQNNGV. The CDR3 covers 13 residues. Trimming removed 6 bases at V and 5 bases at J, with 11 bases between. CDR3 residues: CASSLGQQNIQYF. The CDR3 nucleotides are TGTGCCAGCAGTTTGGGGCAGCAAAACATTCAGTACTTC.

The chain recombines TRBV6-5 with TRBJ1-5; TRBD1 matches 8 bases. This CDR3 contains 12 residues. CDR1 and CDR2 from the germline V gene are MNHEY and SVGAGI. Trimming at V came to 6 bases and at J to 6 bases, leaving 1 base not matched to a gene. In nucleotides, the CDR3 is TGTGCCAGCAGGGACAGGGTTCAGCCCCAGCATTTT. It yields the protein CASRDRVQPQHF.

The chain is built from TRBV7-9 and TRBJ2-7; 7 nucleotides agree with TRBD1. Germline assignment: CDR1 SEHNR and CDR2 FQNEAQ (reference sequence). J lost 4 bases, V lost 7 bases, and 4 bases had no gene match. The CDR3 runs to 12 residues. This chain's CDR3 is CASTQGVYEQYF. CDR3 in DNA: TGTGCCAGCACCCAGGGGGTTTACGAGCAGTACTTC.

V is TRBV5-5 and J is TRBJ2-2; 7 bases match TRBD2. From germline, CDR1 is SGHKS and CDR2 YYEKEE (reference sequence). After removal of 4 bases from V and 4 bases from J, the junction contained 7 bases not matched to a gene. CDR3 length equals 15 residues. CDR3 residues: CASSGAGRGTGELFF. The CDR3 bases are TGTGCCAGCAGCGGGGCAGGGAGGGGCACCGGGGAGCTGTTTTTT.

The chain combines TRBV5-1 with TRBJ1-1; no clear D. V lost 4 bases, J lost 5 bases, and 15 bases lay in between. From germline, CDR1 is SGHRS and CDR2 YFSETQ. CDR3 length: 14 amino acids. The CDR3 bases are TGCGCCAGCAGCACCCCGGGCCCGGGGACTGAAGCTTTCTTT. This sequence encodes CASSTPGPGTEAFF.

The V and J genes are TRBV5-6 and TRBJ2-1, with 11 positions matching TRBD2. CDR1 and CDR2 (germline): SGHDT, YYEEEE. The CDR3 runs 15 residues. Trimming took 4 bases from V and 8 from J; bases not matched to a gene: 8. Written as DNA, the CDR3 is TGTGCCAGCAGCAAACTAGCGGGGGTTGCCGATGAGCAGTTCTTC. Protein product: CASSKLAGVADEQFF. The full variable domain, completed using reference TRBV5-6 and TRBJ2-1, is DAGVTQSPTHLIKTRGQQVTLRCSPKSGHDTVSWYQQALGQGPQFIFQYYEEEERQRGNFPDRFSGHQFPNYSSELNVNALLLGDSALYLCASSKLAGVADEQFFGPGTRLTVL.

The chain uses TRBV5-1 and TRBJ1-1, with 7 nucleotides matching TRBD1. The CDR3 length is 14 residues. Germline values: CDR1 SGHRS, CDR2 YFSETQ. J was trimmed by 5 bases and V by 5 bases; bases with no gene match: 9. In DNA form, the CDR3 reads TGCGCCAGCAGAAGAGGGGGCGAAGGTACTGAAGCTTTCTTT. Encoded protein: CASRRGGEGTEAFF.

V usage is TRBV10-1 and J usage is TRBJ1-1; unclear D gene. CDR1 is WNHNN, CDR2 SYGVQD, per germline (reference sequence). This CDR3 has 13 amino acids. V shed 5 bases and J shed 1 base, with 8 bases lying between them. The CDR3 DNA reads as TGCGCCAGCAGTCCGGCGGAGAACACTGAAGCTTTCTTT. This translates into CASSPAENTEAFF.